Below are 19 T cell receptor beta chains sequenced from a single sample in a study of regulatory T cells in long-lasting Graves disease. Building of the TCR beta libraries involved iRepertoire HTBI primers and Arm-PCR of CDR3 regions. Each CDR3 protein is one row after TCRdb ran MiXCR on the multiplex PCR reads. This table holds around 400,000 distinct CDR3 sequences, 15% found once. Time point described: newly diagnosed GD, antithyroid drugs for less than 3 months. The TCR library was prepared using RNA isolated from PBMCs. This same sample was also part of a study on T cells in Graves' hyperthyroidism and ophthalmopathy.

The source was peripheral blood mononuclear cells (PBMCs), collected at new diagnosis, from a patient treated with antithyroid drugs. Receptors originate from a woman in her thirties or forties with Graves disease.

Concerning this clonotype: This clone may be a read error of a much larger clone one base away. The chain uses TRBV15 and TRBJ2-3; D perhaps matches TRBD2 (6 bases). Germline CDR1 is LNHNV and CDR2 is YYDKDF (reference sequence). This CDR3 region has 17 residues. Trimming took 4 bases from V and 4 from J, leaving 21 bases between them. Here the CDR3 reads CATSTDRLARSADTQYF. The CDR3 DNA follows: TGTGCCACCAGCACCGATCGGCTAGCGCGAAGCGCAGATACGCAGTATTTT.

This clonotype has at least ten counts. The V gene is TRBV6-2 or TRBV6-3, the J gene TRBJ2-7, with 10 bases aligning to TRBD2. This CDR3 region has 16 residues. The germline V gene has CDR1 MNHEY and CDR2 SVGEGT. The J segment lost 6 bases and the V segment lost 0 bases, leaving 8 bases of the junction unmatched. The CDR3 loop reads CASSYSPSGSVSEQYF. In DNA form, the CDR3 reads TGTGCCAGCAGTTACTCGCCTAGCGGGAGTGTGTCCGAGCAGTACTTC.

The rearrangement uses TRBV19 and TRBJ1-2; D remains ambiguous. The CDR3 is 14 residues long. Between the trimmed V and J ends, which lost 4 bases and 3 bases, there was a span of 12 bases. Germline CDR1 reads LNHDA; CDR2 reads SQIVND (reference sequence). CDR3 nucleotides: TGTGCCAGTAGTACGTTTGGGGTTGACTATGGCTACACCTTC. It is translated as CASSTFGVDYGYTF.

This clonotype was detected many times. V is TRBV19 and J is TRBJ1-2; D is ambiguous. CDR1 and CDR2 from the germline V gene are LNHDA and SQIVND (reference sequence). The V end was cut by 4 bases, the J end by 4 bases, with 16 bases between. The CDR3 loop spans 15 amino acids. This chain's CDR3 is CASSTGRQFPYGYTF. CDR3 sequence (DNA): TGTGCCAGTAGTACCGGACGGCAGTTCCCCTATGGCTACACCTTC.

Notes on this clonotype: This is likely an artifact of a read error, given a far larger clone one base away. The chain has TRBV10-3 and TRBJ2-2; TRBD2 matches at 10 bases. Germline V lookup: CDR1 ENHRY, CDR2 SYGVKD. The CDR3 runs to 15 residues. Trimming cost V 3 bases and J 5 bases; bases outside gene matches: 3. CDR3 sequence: CAISEALAGTGELFF. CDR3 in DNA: TGTGCCATCAGTGAAGCACTAGCGGGAACCGGGGAGCTGTTTTTT.

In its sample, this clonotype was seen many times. CDR3 DNA sequence: TGTGCCAGCAGTTTGGGTGGGGGCCTTAGACCTGAAGCTTTCTTT. Protein sequence: CASSLGGGLRPEAFF. This chain links TRBV28 with TRBJ1-1, with D tentatively TRBD1 (6 bases). The length of the CDR3 is 15 residues. The germline V and J ends were trimmed by 3 bases and 6 bases, with 17 bases remaining between them. CDR1 is MDHEN, CDR2 SYDVKM, per germline.

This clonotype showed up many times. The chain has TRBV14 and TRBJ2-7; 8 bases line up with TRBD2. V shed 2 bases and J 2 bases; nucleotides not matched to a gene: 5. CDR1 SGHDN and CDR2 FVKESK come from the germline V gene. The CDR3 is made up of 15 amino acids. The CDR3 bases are TGTGCCAGCAGCCAATCGACGGGAGGGCCCTACGAGCAGTACTTC. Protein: CASSQSTGGPYEQYF.

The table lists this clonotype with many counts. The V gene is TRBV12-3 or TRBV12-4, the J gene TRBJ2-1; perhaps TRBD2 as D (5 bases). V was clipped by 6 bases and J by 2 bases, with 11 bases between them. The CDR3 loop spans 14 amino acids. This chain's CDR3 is CASSHGEPYNEQFF. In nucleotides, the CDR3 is TGTGCCAGCAGCCATGGGGAGCCCTACAATGAGCAGTTCTTC.

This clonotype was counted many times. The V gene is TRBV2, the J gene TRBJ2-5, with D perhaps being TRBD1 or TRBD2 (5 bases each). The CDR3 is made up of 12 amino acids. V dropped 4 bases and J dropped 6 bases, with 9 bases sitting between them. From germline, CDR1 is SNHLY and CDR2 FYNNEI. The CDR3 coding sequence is TGTGCCAGCAGTGGTACGGGACAGACCCAGTACTTC. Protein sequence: CASSGTGQTQYF.

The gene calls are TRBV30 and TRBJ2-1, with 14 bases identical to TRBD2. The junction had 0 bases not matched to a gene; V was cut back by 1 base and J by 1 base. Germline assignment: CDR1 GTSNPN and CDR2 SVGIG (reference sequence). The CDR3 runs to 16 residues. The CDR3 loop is CAWSGLAGGSYNEQFF. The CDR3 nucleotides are TGTGCCTGGAGTGGACTAGCGGGAGGGTCCTACAATGAGCAGTTCTTC.

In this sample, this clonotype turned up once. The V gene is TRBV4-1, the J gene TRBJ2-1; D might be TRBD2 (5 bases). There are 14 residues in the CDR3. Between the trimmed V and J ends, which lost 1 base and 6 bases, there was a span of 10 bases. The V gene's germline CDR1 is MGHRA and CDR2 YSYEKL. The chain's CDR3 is CASSQVLVANEQFF. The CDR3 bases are TGCGCCAGCAGCCAAGTACTAGTGGCCAATGAGCAGTTCTTC.

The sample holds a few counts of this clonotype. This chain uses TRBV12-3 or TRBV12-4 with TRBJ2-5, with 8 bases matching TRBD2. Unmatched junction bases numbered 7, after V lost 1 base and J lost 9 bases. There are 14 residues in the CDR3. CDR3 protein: CASSLGAPGGAQYF. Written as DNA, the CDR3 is TGTGCCAGCAGTTTAGGGGCACCGGGGGGGGCCCAGTACTTC.

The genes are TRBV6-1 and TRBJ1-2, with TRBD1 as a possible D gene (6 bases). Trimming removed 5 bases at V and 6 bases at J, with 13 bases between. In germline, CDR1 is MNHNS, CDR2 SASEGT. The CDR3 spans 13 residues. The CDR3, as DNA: TGTGCCAGCAGTCGCTCAGGGGTAAATGGCTACACCTTC. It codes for CASSRSGVNGYTF.

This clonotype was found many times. Written as DNA, the CDR3 is TGTGCCAGCAGCTGGACTAGCGGGAGGGCCAGTTTAGACGAGCAGTACTTC. This encodes CASSWTSGRASLDEQYF. This sequence joins TRBV6-2 or TRBV6-3 and TRBJ2-7, with 15 bases fitting TRBD2. V lost 6 bases to trimming and J lost 5 bases; unmatched junction nucleotides: 11. This CDR3 has 17 amino acids. Per the germline V gene, CDR1 is MNHEY and CDR2 is SVGEGT.

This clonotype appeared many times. The CDR3 spells CASSAGLARSTDTQYF. The CDR3 bases are TGTGCCAGCAGTGCGGGACTAGCGAGAAGCACAGATACGCAGTATTTT. The rearrangement joins TRBV6-2 or TRBV6-3 to TRBJ2-3; 10 nucleotides match TRBD2. The CDR3 has 16 residues. From germline, CDR1 is MNHEY and CDR2 SVGEGT. The V segment lost 5 bases and the J segment 0 bases; nucleotides outside the gene matches: 5.

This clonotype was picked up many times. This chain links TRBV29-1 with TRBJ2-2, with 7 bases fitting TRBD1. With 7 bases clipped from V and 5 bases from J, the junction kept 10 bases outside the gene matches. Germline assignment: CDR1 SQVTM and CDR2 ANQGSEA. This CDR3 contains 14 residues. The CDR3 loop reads CSAQKGGNTGELFF. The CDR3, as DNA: TGCAGCGCACAAAAAGGGGGCAATACCGGGGAGCTGTTTTTT.

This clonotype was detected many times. For the CDR3, the DNA is TGTGCCAGCAGTTTATTAGCGGGAGGGCCCCCCGATACGCAGTATTTT. Protein: CASSLLAGGPPDTQYF. The chain joins TRBV12-3 or TRBV12-4 to TRBJ2-3, with TRBD2 matching over 11 bases. The CDR3 is 16 residues long. J gave up 6 bases and V 2 bases, and 7 bases lay outside the gene matches.

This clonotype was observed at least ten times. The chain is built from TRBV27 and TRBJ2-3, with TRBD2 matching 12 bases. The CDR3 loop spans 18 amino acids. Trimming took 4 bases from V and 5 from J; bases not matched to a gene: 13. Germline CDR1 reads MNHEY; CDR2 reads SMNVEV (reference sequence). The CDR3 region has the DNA TGTGCCAGCAGTTCACGATTCCGACTAGCGGGAGTGGAAGATACGCAGTATTTT. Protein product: CASSSRFRLAGVEDTQYF.

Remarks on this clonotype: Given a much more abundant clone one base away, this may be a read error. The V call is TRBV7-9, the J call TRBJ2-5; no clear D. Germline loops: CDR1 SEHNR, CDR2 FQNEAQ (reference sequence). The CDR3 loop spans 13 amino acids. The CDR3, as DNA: TGTGCCAGCAGCGGTAGCCTTCCAAATGAGCAGCTCTTC. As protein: CASSGSLPNEQLF.